The rows below give T cell receptor beta chains drawn from one sample of a study of graft-versus-host responses after intestinal transplantation. Generated by immunoSEQ multiplex PCR, the TCRdb table keeps only in-frame clones and is missing some. The table includes about 98,000 clones, 86% detected once. This specimen was PBMCs, taken 255 days after intestinal transplant. All receptors come from a human patient who received an intestinal transplant, so some T cells may come from the graft donor. Each CDR3 is given with its conserved first and last residue. D genes are given only for firm matches. Expanded clones are given a class, and other clones once, few, many or no size at all.

CASSLIGGTDTQYF	TGTGCCAGCAGTCTAATTGGTGGCACAGATACGCAGTATTTT	TRBV27	TRBJ2-3	NA	once	14
CASSSPKRLADEQYF	TGTGCCAGCAGTTCACCCAAGCGGTTAGCGGATGAGCAGTACTTC	TRBV6-5	TRBJ2-7	NA	NA	15
CASSPPGTAGNTIYF	TGTGCCAGCTCACCACCCGGGACAGCCGGAAACACCATATATTTT	TRBV18	TRBJ1-3	TRBD1	NA	15
CASSLNALADTRNTGELFF	TGTGCCAGCAGCTTAAACGCCCTAGCGGACACCCGGAACACCGGGGAGCTGTTTTTT	TRBV7-3	TRBJ2-2	TRBD2	once	19
CASSYGTANQPQHF	TGTGCCAGCAGCTATGGGACAGCTAATCAGCCCCAGCATTTT	TRBV7-8	TRBJ1-5	TRBD1	NA	14
CASSPGQGGWQETQYF	TGTGCCAGCTCACCAGGACAGGGCGGATGGCAAGAGACCCAGTACTTC	TRBV18	TRBJ2-5	TRBD1	NA	16
CASSPVSGNTIYF	TGTGCCAGCAGTCCCGTCTCTGGAAACACCATATATTTT	TRBV27	TRBJ1-3	NA	NA	13
CASSPSPGGPGETQYF	TGTGCCAGTAGCCCGAGTCCGGGGGGGCCGGGAGAGACCCAGTACTTC	TRBV19	TRBJ2-5	TRBD2	NA	16
CSVEVAATEAFF	TGCAGCGTTGAAGTAGCAGCCACTGAAGCTTTCTTT	TRBV29-1	TRBJ1-1	NA	NA	12
CASSQGSDRVNYGYTF	TGTGCCAGCAGCCAAGGATCGGACAGGGTTAACTATGGCTACACCTTC	TRBV4-2	TRBJ1-2	TRBD1	NA	16
CASISGTLSNQPQHF	TGTGCCAGTATCTCAGGGACTCTCAGCAATCAGCCCCAGCATTTT	TRBV19	TRBJ1-5	NA	NA	15
CASSLGPTGATTEAFF	TGTGCCAGCAGCTTGGGACCAACAGGGGCGACCACTGAAGCTTTCTTT	TRBV5-4	TRBJ1-1	TRBD1	NA	16
CASSTGTSGRWGYNEQFF	TGTGCCAGCAGCACCGGGACTAGCGGGAGGTGGGGCTACAATGAGCAGTTCTTC	TRBV5-4	TRBJ2-1	TRBD2	once	18
CASSPWTGAHYGYTF	TGTGCCAGTAGTCCTTGGACAGGGGCCCACTATGGCTACACCTTC	TRBV19	TRBJ1-2	TRBD1	once	15
CASSYSGVGYTF	TGTGCCAGCAGTTACTCTGGGGTTGGCTACACCTTC	TRBV6-5	TRBJ1-2	NA	few	12
CASSLATSGSKDTQYF	TGTGCCAGCAGCTTAGCGACTAGCGGGAGTAAAGATACGCAGTATTTT	TRBV7-6	TRBJ2-3	TRBD2	NA	16
CASSPRGNTEAFF	TGCGCCAGCAGCCCCAGGGGGAACACTGAAGCTTTCTTT	TRBV4-1	TRBJ1-1	NA	few	13
CASSLGLGLAGNTGELFF	TGTGCCAGCAGCTTGGGGCTGGGACTAGCGGGGAACACCGGGGAGCTGTTTTTT	TRBV5-4	TRBJ2-2	TRBD2	NA	18
CASSLWTGQNNEQFF	TGTGCCAGCAGCTTGTGGACAGGCCAGAACAATGAGCAGTTCTTC	TRBV5-8	TRBJ2-1	TRBD1	NA	15
CASSLGGWDTEAFF	TGTGCCAGCAGTTTGGGGGGGTGGGACACTGAAGCTTTCTTT	TRBV28	TRBJ1-1	NA	NA	14
CAIRDGQGATNEKLFF	TGTGCCATCAGGGACGGACAGGGAGCAACTAATGAAAAACTGTTTTTT	TRBV10-3	TRBJ1-4	TRBD1	NA	16
CASSLRDRGDEQYF	TGTGCCAGCAGTCTGCGGGACAGGGGGGACGAGCAGTACTTC	TRBV27	TRBJ2-7	TRBD1	NA	14
CASSWGTNTGELFF	TGTGCCAGCAGTTGGGGGACTAACACCGGGGAGCTGTTTTTT	TRBV6-1	TRBJ2-2	NA	NA	14
CAWGRGPGEQFF	TGTGCCTGGGGAAGGGGGCCGGGTGAGCAGTTCTTC	TRBV30	TRBJ2-1	TRBD1	NA	12
CASSLVGQGASPLHF	TGTGCCAGCAGCTTAGTCGGACAGGGAGCCTCACCCCTCCACTTT	TRBV11-1	TRBJ1-6	TRBD1	NA	15
CASRSEGLPYEQYF	TGTGCCAGCCGATCGGAGGGGCTCCCCTACGAGCAGTACTTC	TRBV6-1	TRBJ2-7	NA	once	14
CASSLSTGSTFFF	TGTGCCAGCAGTTTATCGACGGGCAGCACCTTTTTCTTT	TRBV27	TRBJ1-1	NA	NA	13